The entry below describes one TCR beta chain. The junction departs from germline at one end; a sequencing error may be responsible. In the study's own analysis: Nucleated cell counts were estimated from reference gene primer amplification. Only in-frame clones appear in the TCRdb table, and some are missing; sequencing was by immunoSEQ multiplex PCR. V, J and clone size are taken as reported in that table, and D and trimming were inferred from the DNA itself. The sample includes some 290,000 clones, about nine tenths of them seen just once. Seattle participants joined during active infection and were tracked over time. These data come from a study of blood T cell repertoires in COVID-19. Study-wide context: Sites across the United States, Italy and Spain contributed samples from acute and convalescent COVID-19. Sources were T cells, B-cell-depleted T cells, or PBMCs; the material itself was cDNA or gDNA.

CDR1 and CDR2 (germline): LGHNA, YNFKEQ. CDR3 length: 16 residues. Input material: peripheral blood. The chain couples TRBV4-2 to TRBJ2-2, with D perhaps TRBD2 (5 bases). The TCR originated in a woman under 40 with COVID-19, enrolled during active disease. The CDR3 loop is CASRQGRSLAGGELFF. The DNA of the CDR3 is TGTGCCAGCAGACAAGGACGGTCGCTAGCCGGTGGGGAGCTGTTTTTT.